Listed below are T cell receptor delta chains from one sample, sequenced in a study of Vδ1+ human thymocytes. TCRdb used CATT to re-call clones from the multiplex PCR reads. Among roughly 55,000 delta-chain clones listed, roughly 15% were seen once. Sequencing used Vdelta1+ gamma-delta thymocytes from the thymus. The receptors were gathered from a boy in the first two years of life who had congenital heart surgery. Both conserved end residues are part of each CDR3. Fields, in order: V gene, D gene, clone size, J gene, CDR3 length, CDR3 protein, CDR3 DNA. The D gene is left open where the match is weak. Not all rows give a size; the values are once, few, many and, for expanded clones, a class.

V gene: TRDV1
D gene: TRDD3
clone size: -
J gene: TRDJ1
CDR3 length: 17
CDR3 protein: CALGELWGIRHTDKLIF
CDR3 DNA: TGTGCTCTTGGGGAACTGTGGGGGATACGGCACACCGATAAACTCATCTTT

V gene: TRDV1
D gene: TRDD3
clone size: -
J gene: TRDJ1
CDR3 length: 22
CDR3 protein: CALGEADSSCTGGPRYTDKLIF
CDR3 DNA: TGTGCTCTTGGGGAAGCGGACAGTTCTTGTACTGGGGGACCCCGGTACACCGATAAACTCATCTTT

V gene: TRDV1
D gene: TRDD3
clone size: -
J gene: TRDJ1
CDR3 length: 23
CDR3 protein: CALGPKGPLISLNWGIGTDKLIF
CDR3 DNA: TGTGCTCTTGGGCCCAAAGGACCCCTAATCTCCTTGAACTGGGGGATAGGGACCGATAAACTCATCTTT

V gene: TRDV1
D gene: TRDD3
clone size: few
J gene: TRDJ1
CDR3 length: 18
CDR3 protein: CALGDSRWGTRHTDKLIF
CDR3 DNA: TGTGCTCTTGGGGACTCAAGATGGGGGACAAGGCACACCGATAAACTCATCTTT

V gene: TRDV1
D gene: TRDD3
clone size: few
J gene: TRDJ1
CDR3 length: 21
CDR3 protein: CALGPPGSLYSWGMNTDKLIF
CDR3 DNA: TGTGCTCTTGGGCCACCCGGAAGTCTATATAGCTGGGGGATGAACACCGATAAACTCATCTTT

V gene: TRDV1
D gene: TRDD3
clone size: few
J gene: TRDJ1
CDR3 length: 16
CDR3 protein: CALGEWGIGYTDKLIF
CDR3 DNA: TGTGCTCTTGGGGAGTGGGGGATTGGGTACACCGATAAACTCATCTTT

V gene: TRDV1
D gene: -
clone size: few
J gene: TRDJ1
CDR3 length: 20
CDR3 protein: CALGEPPLRPKRVGTDKLIF
CDR3 DNA: TGTGCTCTTGGGGAACCGCCCCTTCGGCCTAAACGGGTTGGCACCGATAAACTCATCTTT

V gene: TRDV1
D gene: TRDD3
clone size: -
J gene: TRDJ1
CDR3 length: 24
CDR3 protein: CALGELLESWPYWGIRGIADKLIF
CDR3 DNA: TGTGCTCTTGGGGAACTTCTGGAGAGCTGGCCGTACTGGGGGATACGGGGGATAGCCGATAAACTCATCTTT

V gene: TRDV1
D gene: -
clone size: few
J gene: TRDJ1
CDR3 length: 19
CDR3 protein: CALGGLYRGPLTYTDKLIF
CDR3 DNA: TGTGCTCTTGGGGGATTGTACCGGGGCCCCCTTACCTACACCGATAAACTCATCTTT

V gene: TRDV1
D gene: TRDD3
clone size: few
J gene: TRDJ1
CDR3 length: 19
CDR3 protein: CALGELPRVLGVKADKLIF
CDR3 DNA: TGTGCTCTTGGGGAACTCCCTCGGGTACTGGGGGTTAAGGCCGATAAACTCATCTTT

V gene: TRDV1
D gene: TRDD3
clone size: -
J gene: TRDJ1
CDR3 length: 21
CDR3 protein: CALGEWTYPNWGSLYTDKLIF
CDR3 DNA: TGTGCTCTTGGGGAATGGACCTACCCCAACTGGGGGTCACTGTACACCGATAAACTCATCTTT

V gene: TRDV1
D gene: -
clone size: few
J gene: TRDJ1
CDR3 length: 18
CDR3 protein: CALGFPRGSPLYTDKLIF
CDR3 DNA: TGTGCTCTTGGGTTCCCCCGGGGTTCCCCATTGTACACCGATAAACTCATCTTT

V gene: TRDV1
D gene: -
clone size: -
J gene: TRDJ1
CDR3 length: 18
CDR3 protein: CALGEQSYVGEWVDKLIF
CDR3 DNA: TGTGCTCTTGGGGAACAGTCCTACGTCGGGGAATGGGTCGATAAACTCATCTTT

V gene: TRDV1
D gene: -
clone size: -
J gene: TRDJ1
CDR3 length: 22
CDR3 protein: CALGAHTFLLHAVGDTTGKLIF
CDR3 DNA: TGTGCTCTTGGGGCCCACACCTTCCTACTACACGCGGTGGGGGATACTACCGGTAAACTCATCTTT

V gene: TRDV1
D gene: TRDD2
clone size: -
J gene: TRDJ1
CDR3 length: 23
CDR3 protein: CALGELRVKKLLPTRWYTDKLIF
CDR3 DNA: TGTGCTCTTGGGGAACTACGGGTCAAAAAGCTCCTTCCTACGAGGTGGTACACCGATAAACTCATCTTT

V gene: TRDV1
D gene: -
clone size: -
J gene: TRDJ1
CDR3 length: 26
CDR3 protein: CALGELRDLLSQSTAGYRCYTDKLIF
CDR3 DNA: TGTGCTCTTGGGGAACTTAGGGACCTTCTTTCCCAATCGACTGCGGGATATAGGTGTTACACCGATAAACTCATCTTT

V gene: TRDV1
D gene: -
clone size: -
J gene: TRDJ1
CDR3 length: 16
CDR3 protein: CALCDGERHLSDKLIF
CDR3 DNA: TGTGCTCTTTGTGACGGGGAGAGGCACCTGTCCGATAAACTCATCTTT

V gene: TRDV1
D gene: TRDD3
clone size: few
J gene: TRDJ1
CDR3 length: 18
CDR3 protein: CALGEQAYWGIRSGKLIF
CDR3 DNA: TGTGCTCTTGGGGAACAGGCCTACTGGGGGATACGTTCGGGTAAACTCATCTTT

V gene: TRDV1
D gene: -
clone size: few
J gene: TRDJ1
CDR3 length: 19
CDR3 protein: CALGERCSGISLYTDKLIF
CDR3 DNA: TGTGCTCTTGGGGAACGGTGCTCGGGGATCTCCTTGTACACCGATAAACTCATCTTT

V gene: TRDV1
D gene: TRDD3
clone size: few
J gene: TRDJ1
CDR3 length: 14
CDR3 protein: CALGEYGDTKELIF
CDR3 DNA: TGTGCTCTTGGGGAATACGGGGATACGAAGGAACTCATCTTT

V gene: TRDV1
D gene: TRDD3
clone size: -
J gene: TRDJ1
CDR3 length: 24
CDR3 protein: CALGTILRVRSNYWGMPYTDKLIF
CDR3 DNA: TGTGCTCTTGGGACCATCCTCCGAGTTAGGTCCAATTACTGGGGGATGCCGTACACCGATAAACTAATCTTT

V gene: TRDV1
D gene: TRDD3
clone size: -
J gene: TRDJ2
CDR3 length: 19
CDR3 protein: CALGELLRWGKMWTAQLFF
CDR3 DNA: TGTGCTCTTGGGGAGTTACTACGGTGGGGGAAGATGTGGACAGCACAACTCTTCTTT

V gene: TRDV1
D gene: -
clone size: -
J gene: TRDJ2
CDR3 length: 22
CDR3 protein: CALGVHLVQGGGCPALTAQLFF
CDR3 DNA: TGTGCTCTTGGGGTTCACCTTGTCCAAGGTGGGGGGTGCCCAGCTTTGACAGCACAACTCTTCTTT

V gene: TRDV1
D gene: TRDD3
clone size: -
J gene: TRDJ1
CDR3 length: 20
CDR3 protein: CALGESLPLFLGDSPDKLIF
CDR3 DNA: TGTGCTCTTGGGGAAAGCCTTCCTCTGTTTCTGGGGGATAGTCCCGATAAACTCATCTTT

V gene: TRDV2
D gene: -
clone size: medium-sized
J gene: TRDJ1
CDR3 length: 10
CDR3 protein: CACAADKLIF
CDR3 DNA: TGTGCCTGTGCTGCCGATAAACTCATCTTT

V gene: TRDV1
D gene: TRDD3
clone size: -
J gene: TRDJ1
CDR3 length: 18
CDR3 protein: CALARPKLLGVRTDKLIF
CDR3 DNA: TGTGCTCTTGCGCGTCCGAAGCTACTGGGGGTACGGACCGATAAACTCATCTTT

V gene: TRDV1
D gene: TRDD3
clone size: -
J gene: TRDJ1
CDR3 length: 22
CDR3 protein: CALGEDYDPRFGGIQYTDKLIF
CDR3 DNA: TGTGCTCTTGGGGAAGATTACGACCCCCGTTTTGGGGGGATACAGTACACCGATAAACTCATCTTT

V gene: TRDV1
D gene: TRDD3
clone size: -
J gene: TRDJ1
CDR3 length: 23
CDR3 protein: CALGEQSPHSAGGSNPLTDKLIF
CDR3 DNA: TGTGCTCTTGGGGAACAATCCCCCCATTCGGCTGGGGGATCCAATCCCCTCACCGATAAACTCATCTTT

V gene: TRDV1
D gene: TRDD3
clone size: few
J gene: TRDJ1
CDR3 length: 18
CDR3 protein: CALGELFRTGGFTDKLIF
CDR3 DNA: TGTGCTCTTGGGGAATTGTTCCGTACTGGGGGATTCACCGATAAACTCATCTTT

V gene: TRDV2
D gene: TRDD3
clone size: -
J gene: TRDJ1
CDR3 length: 17
CDR3 protein: CACDDGWWGISTDKLIF
CDR3 DNA: TGTGCCTGTGACGACGGTTGGTGGGGGATAAGCACCGATAAACTCATCTTT

V gene: TRDV1
D gene: TRDD3
clone size: -
J gene: TRDJ1
CDR3 length: 23
CDR3 protein: CALGATPTGDTLGDPEGTDKLIF
CDR3 DNA: TGTGCTCTTGGGGCCACCCCTACCGGCGATACTCTGGGGGACCCCGAGGGGACCGATAAACTCATCTTT

V gene: TRDV2
D gene: TRDD3
clone size: few
J gene: TRDJ1
CDR3 length: 18
CDR3 protein: CACVVRPGGTYHTDKLIF
CDR3 DNA: TGTGCCTGTGTCGTACGTCCTGGGGGGACATACCACACCGATAAACTCATCTTT

V gene: TRDV1
D gene: TRDD3
clone size: few
J gene: TRDJ1
CDR3 length: 16
CDR3 protein: CALAGYWGIFADKLIF
CDR3 DNA: TGTGCTCTTGCCGGCTACTGGGGGATTTTTGCCGATAAACTCATCTTT

V gene: TRDV1
D gene: -
clone size: few
J gene: TRDJ1
CDR3 length: 18
CDR3 protein: CALGERPPGTGYTDKLIF
CDR3 DNA: TGTGCTCTTGGGGAAAGACCCCCGGGGACGGGGTACACCGATAAACTCATCTTT

V gene: TRDV1
D gene: TRDD3
clone size: few
J gene: TRDJ1
CDR3 length: 24
CDR3 protein: CALGEKGTSYPLYWGIRRADKLIF
CDR3 DNA: TGTGCTCTTGGGGAGAAAGGTACTTCCTATCCTCTGTACTGGGGGATACGACGGGCGGATAAACTCATCTTT

V gene: TRDV1
D gene: -
clone size: -
J gene: TRDJ1
CDR3 length: 21
CDR3 protein: CALGELSTALGIFRYTDKLIF
CDR3 DNA: TGTGCTCTTGGGGAACTGTCCACGGCTCTGGGCATATTCAGATACACCGATAAACTCATCTTT

V gene: TRDV1
D gene: TRDD3
clone size: -
J gene: TRDJ1
CDR3 length: 22
CDR3 protein: CALGGFPPPLLLGDTRADKLIF
CDR3 DNA: TGTGCTCTTGGGGGCTTTCCCCCGCCTCTTCTCCTGGGGGATACGAGGGCCGATAAACTCATCTTT

V gene: TRDV1
D gene: -
clone size: few
J gene: TRDJ1
CDR3 length: 22
CDR3 protein: CALGEAPNRCCSYRGKTDKLIF
CDR3 DNA: TGTGCTCTTGGGGAAGCTCCAAACCGTTGCTGCTCCTACCGGGGGAAGACCGATAAACTCATCTTT

V gene: TRDV1
D gene: TRDD2
clone size: -
J gene: TRDJ1
CDR3 length: 21
CDR3 protein: CALGERPSSNYWTLYTDKLIF
CDR3 DNA: TGTGCTCTTGGGGAGAGGCCTTCCTCTAATTACTGGACCCTCTACACCGATAAACTCATCTTT

V gene: TRDV1
D gene: TRDD3
clone size: few
J gene: TRDJ1
CDR3 length: 21
CDR3 protein: CALGERFLEYWGIRDTDKLIF
CDR3 DNA: TGTGCTCTTGGGGAGCGCTTCCTCGAATACTGGGGGATACGAGACACCGATAAACTCATCTTT

V gene: TRDV1
D gene: -
clone size: few
J gene: TRDJ1
CDR3 length: 18
CDR3 protein: CALGELGSRDQYTDKLIF
CDR3 DNA: TGTGCTCTTGGGGAACTAGGGTCTAGAGACCAGTACACCGATAAACTCATCTTT

V gene: TRDV1
D gene: -
clone size: few
J gene: TRDJ1
CDR3 length: 18
CDR3 protein: CALGEPSRGTGTRGELIF
CDR3 DNA: TGTGCTCTTGGGGAGCCTTCCAGAGGTACTGGGACACGGGGGGAACTCATCTTT